One sample yielded the 25 T cell receptor beta chains listed below, sequenced in a study of T cells after yellow fever vaccination. A single record per CDR3 protein comes from TCRdb applying MiXCR to the 5' RACE reads. Of 300,000 or so distinct CDR3 sequences listed, 10% to 15% are singletons. The specimen comprised CD4+ T cells sorted from PBMCs, sampled 45 days after the yellow fever booster vaccination. These TCRs come from a man aged 30 to 45 who received the YFV17D yellow fever vaccine.

In its sample, this clonotype was seen many times. The chain has TRBV7-2 and TRBJ2-3; D unresolved. Between the trimmed V and J ends, which lost 0 bases and 2 bases, there was a span of 3 bases. Germline assignment: CDR1 SGHTA and CDR2 FQGNSA. This CDR3 spans 13 amino acids. The CDR3 bases are TGTGCCAGCAGCTTAGCAAACACAGATACGCAGTATTTT. The encoded protein is CASSLANTDTQYF.

The chain combines TRBV7-2 with TRBJ2-7; a possible D gene is TRBD2 (5 bases). The V end lost 1 base, the J end lost 0 bases, and 13 bases lay between the germline ends. Germline CDR1 and CDR2: SGHTA and FQGNSA. The CDR3 has 16 residues. CDR3 region: CASSLGVGSTSYEQYF. The CDR3 nucleotides read TGTGCCAGCAGCTTAGGTGTTGGGAGTACCTCCTACGAGCAGTACTTC. The variable domain in full, with the rest retrieved from reference TRBV7-2 and TRBJ2-7, is GAGVSQSPSNKVTEKGKDVELRCDPISGHTALYWYRQSLGQGLEFLIYFQGNSAPDKSGLPSDRFSAERTGGSVSTLTIQRTQQEDSAVYLCASSLGVGSTSYEQYFGPGTRLTVT.

This clonotype was picked up a small number of times. The chain combines TRBV27 with TRBJ1-1; unclear D gene. V was shortened by 2 bases and J by 3 bases, with 7 bases between the two germline ends. The germline V gene encodes CDR1 MNHEY and CDR2 SMNVEV (reference sequence). This CDR3 comprises 13 residues. CDR3 in DNA: TGTGCCAGCAGTTTAGGCTGGGACACTGAAGCTTTCTTT. Protein: CASSLGWDTEAFF.

J is TRBJ1-1 and V is TRBV10-2; D is uncertain. This CDR3 has 12 residues. Trimming removed 8 bases at V and 6 bases at J, with 13 bases between. Germline CDR1 is WSHSY and CDR2 is SAAADI. In DNA, the CDR3 is TGCGCCAGCTCCGGACGGGAAGCTGAAGCTTTCTTT. It yields the protein CASSGREAEAFF.

The chain uses TRBV29-1 and TRBJ2-3; D ambiguous. The CDR3 loop spans 15 amino acids. Germline lookup yields CDR1 SQVTM and CDR2 ANQGSEA. The germline V and J ends were trimmed by 1 base and 1 base, with 12 bases remaining between them. The CDR3 nucleotides read TGCAGCGTTGAAGGGGGTAGAGCCGGCACAGATACGCAGTATTTT. Translation gives CSVEGGRAGTDTQYF.

This chain's CDR3 is CASSLSSGRVSTDTQYF. CDR3 sequence (DNA): TGTGCCAGCAGCTTATCCTCGGGTCGGGTGAGCACAGATACGCAGTATTTT. The chain joins TRBV7-6 to TRBJ2-3; D is unclear. This CDR3 region has 17 residues. Trimming pared 2 bases from V and 0 bases from J, leaving 15 bases between. The germline V gene encodes CDR1 SGHVS and CDR2 FNYEAQ.

This clonotype was detected a few times. V usage is TRBV12-3 or TRBV12-4 and J usage is TRBJ1-3; D is unclear. The V and J ends lost 6 bases and 9 bases respectively, with 6 bases between them. This CDR3 contains 10 residues. The CDR3 protein is CASSTTTIYF. The DNA for the CDR3 is TGTGCCAGCAGCACTACCACCATATATTTT.

CDR3 residues: CASSFDGGGSNQPQHF. The DNA of the CDR3 is TGTGCCAGCAGTTTCGACGGGGGTGGGAGCAATCAGCCCCAGCATTTT. The rearrangement joins TRBV28 to TRBJ1-5; D is possibly TRBD1 (5 bases). Looked up from germline, CDR1 is MDHEN and CDR2 is SYDVKM. The CDR3 runs to 16 residues. V lost 3 bases and J 1 base, leaving 13 bases between the germline ends.

This sequence joins TRBV20-1 and TRBJ2-5; TRBD2 matches at 8 bases. CDR3 length equals 15 residues. Germline trimming cut 3 bases from V and 0 bases from J; bases unmatched to any gene: 6. CDR1 DFQATT and CDR2 SNEGSKA come from the germline V gene (reference sequence). The CDR3 spells CSASPPAGDQETQYF. As DNA, the CDR3 is TGCAGTGCTAGTCCCCCAGCGGGGGACCAAGAGACCCAGTACTTC.

This clonotype turned up a few times. The chain has TRBV12-3 or TRBV12-4 and TRBJ1-5; no reliable D call. Trimming removed 4 bases from V and 5 bases from J, with 6 bases in between. CDR3 length: 12 amino acids. CDR3 protein: CASSYEDQPQHF. The CDR3 bases are TGTGCCAGCAGTTACGAAGATCAGCCCCAGCATTTT.

J is TRBJ1-4 and V is TRBV20-1, with no clear D. Germline CDR1 reads DFQATT; CDR2 reads SNEGSKA (reference sequence). This CDR3 contains 16 residues. Trimming removed 0 bases at V and 3 bases at J, with 14 bases between. The CDR3 loop is CSARDLGRWANEKLFF. The CDR3 DNA is TGCAGTGCTAGAGATCTCGGGAGGTGGGCTAATGAAAAACTGTTTTTT.

This clonotype was observed a handful of times. The chain combines TRBV5-1 with TRBJ1-1; no clear D gene. This CDR3 region has 15 residues. The V end lost 2 bases, the J end lost 4 bases, and 15 bases lay between the germline ends. The germline gives CDR1 SGHRS, CDR2 YFSETQ. CDR3 amino acids: CASSFFRLGSTEAFF. Here the CDR3 DNA reads TGCGCCAGCAGCTTTTTTCGTCTGGGGAGCACTGAAGCTTTCTTT.

The V call is TRBV30, the J call TRBJ1-3; D not resolved. The CDR3 is 10 amino acids. The germline V and J ends were trimmed by 2 bases and 5 bases, with 1 base remaining between them. The germline gives CDR1 GTSNPN, CDR2 SVGIG (reference sequence). The CDR3 protein is CAWSRNTIYF. The DNA for the CDR3 is TGTGCCTGGAGTCGAAACACCATATATTTT. The full variable domain, its missing parts supplied by reference TRBV30 and TRBJ1-3, is SQTIHQWPATLVQPVGSPLSLECTVEGTSNPNLYWYRQAAGRGLQLLFYSVGIGQISSEVPQNLSASRPQDRQFILSSKKLLLSDSGFYLCAWSRNTIYFGEGSWLTVV.

In this sample, this clonotype turned up many times. The chain employs TRBV2 and TRBJ2-1; no firm D call. CDR3 length: 15 amino acids. V lost 1 base and J 3 bases, leaving 10 bases between the germline ends. Per the germline V gene, CDR1 is SNHLY and CDR2 is FYNNEI. CDR3 DNA: TGTGCCAGCAGTGAAGGCCCCATCTACTACAATGAGCAGTTCTTC. This sequence encodes CASSEGPIYYNEQFF.

This clonotype was observed a few times. The V and J genes are TRBV29-1 and TRBJ2-7; the match to TRBD2 covers 8 bases. The CDR3 is 13 residues long. Germline CDR1 SQVTM, CDR2 ANQGSEA. Losses at the gene ends were 4 bases for V and 3 bases for J; bases not matched to a gene: 5. The CDR3 reads CSVVGGRFYEQYF. The CDR3 coding sequence is TGCAGCGTTGTGGGCGGGAGGTTCTACGAGCAGTACTTC.

There are a few counts of this clonotype. The chain links TRBV20-1 to TRBJ2-1; 14 bases agree with TRBD2. CDR1 and CDR2 (germline): DFQATT, SNEGSKA (reference sequence). V trimming: 5 bases; J trimming: 7 bases; junction bases outside the gene matches: 7. The length of the CDR3 is 15 residues. The CDR3 DNA reads as TGCAGTGCTGGCACCGGGACTAGCGGGAGTAATGAGCAGTTCTTC. Its protein is CSAGTGTSGSNEQFF.

J is TRBJ2-2 and V is TRBV12-3 or TRBV12-4; 9 bases line up with TRBD2. Trimming took 3 bases from V and 4 from J; bases not matched to a gene: 6. This CDR3 has 16 residues. The CDR3 region is CASSLRSGRSTGELFF. The CDR3 nucleotides are TGTGCCAGCAGTTTGCGGAGCGGGAGGAGCACCGGGGAGCTGTTTTTT.

Only a few counts were recorded for this clonotype. The chain is built from TRBV20-1 and TRBJ1-6; 7 bases are shared with TRBD1. J lost 5 bases, V lost 2 bases, and 6 bases had no gene match. The CDR3 consists of 15 residues. CDR1 DFQATT and CDR2 SNEGSKA come from the germline V gene (reference sequence). The CDR3 region has the DNA TGCAGTGCTAGACAACCGGGACAGAATAATTCACCCCTCCACTTT. This gives the protein CSARQPGQNNSPLHF.

The genes are TRBV5-1 and TRBJ2-3, with D unclear. TRBJ1-5 matches the DNA end more closely, so the J call is doubtful. The CDR3 is made up of 17 amino acids. Per germline, CDR1 SGHRS and CDR2 YFSETQ. The CDR3 loop is CASSSSISGSLMNTQHF. The CDR3 DNA reads TGCGCCAGCAGCAGCAGTATTAGCGGGAGTCTGATGAATACGCAGCATTTT.

The V and J genes are TRBV5-6 and TRBJ2-1, with D possibly called TRBD1 or TRBD2 (5 bases each). Trimming left V 4 bases short and J 4 bases short, with 21 bases between. CDR3 length equals 17 residues. CDR1 and CDR2 (germline): SGHDT, YYEEEE. The CDR3 sequence is CASSLPLGDLGYNEQFF. CDR3 coding DNA: TGTGCCAGCAGCCTACCTTTAGGGGACCTGGGTTACAATGAGCAGTTCTTC.

This clonotype turned up a few times. The chain has TRBV28 and TRBJ2-7; 11 bases agree with TRBD1. V was clipped by 8 bases and J by 0 bases; unmatched bases: 6. This CDR3 spans 15 amino acids. CDR1 and CDR2 from the germline V gene are MDHEN and SYDVKM. The chain's CDR3 is CASVSGTGGSYEQYF. The CDR3 coding sequence is TGTGCCAGCGTCTCGGGGACAGGGGGCTCCTACGAGCAGTACTTC.

A few counts support this clonotype. The chain carries TRBV7-2 and TRBJ2-3, with 8 nucleotides matching TRBD1. CDR3 length: 14 amino acids. Germline trimming cut 4 bases from V and 4 bases from J; bases unmatched to any gene: 4. The germline CDR1 and CDR2 sequences are SGHTA and FQGNSA. CDR3 protein: CASSYDRGADTQYF. CDR3 in DNA: TGTGCCAGCAGCTATGACAGGGGAGCAGATACGCAGTATTTT.

The genes are TRBV7-6 and TRBJ2-1; possibly TRBD2 for D (6 bases). This CDR3 is 15 amino acids long. Germline V gene lookup returns CDR1 SGHVS and CDR2 FNYEAQ. Trimming removed 5 bases at V and 7 bases at J, with 18 bases between. The CDR3 loop is CASSSTSWRYNEQFF. For the CDR3, the DNA is TGTGCCAGCAGCAGTACTAGCTGGAGATATAATGAGCAGTTCTTC.

This clonotype has ten or more counts. The rearrangement uses TRBV7-3 and TRBJ2-3, with 10 nucleotides matching TRBD2. The length of the CDR3 is 14 residues. Per germline, CDR1 SGHTA and CDR2 FQGTGA. Losses at the gene ends were 5 bases for V and 4 bases for J; bases not matched to a gene: 3. CDR3 region: CASSPGLAADTQYF. Here the CDR3 DNA reads TGTGCCAGCAGCCCTGGACTAGCGGCAGATACGCAGTATTTT. The whole variable domain, filled in from reference TRBV7-3 and TRBJ2-3, reads GAGVSQTPSNKVTEKGKYVELRCDPISGHTALYWYRQSLGQGPEFLIYFQGTGAADDSGLPNDRFFAVRPEGSVSTLKIQRTERGDSAVYLCASSPGLAADTQYFGPGTRLTVL.

This clonotype has a handful of counts. The chain employs TRBV4-3 and TRBJ2-1, with TRBD2 identical over 7 bases. The CDR3 contains 14 residues. In germline, CDR1 is LGHNA, CDR2 YSLEER. V lost 3 bases and J lost 8; bases outside the gene matches: 7. CDR3 sequence: CASSQPGLGYEQFF. The CDR3 coding sequence is TGCGCCAGCAGCCAGCCAGGACTAGGGTATGAGCAGTTCTTC.